The clone carrying this TCR beta chain showed up many times. Its antigen is as yet unknown. These data originate in a study of T cells in Graves' hyperthyroidism and ophthalmopathy. In the study overall: Specimen type is peripheral blood, collected at initial diagnosis prior to any treatment.

Study conclusions and caveats: Progression to ophthalmopathy was predicted a median of about 6.6 months early.

From RNA transcripts, TCR beta CDR3 regions were amplified. TCR CDR3 regions were first amplified by RT-PCR with HTBI primers. TCRdb fed the multiplex PCR reads into MiXCR, producing one record per CDR3 protein. The sample contains approximately 320,000 distinct CDR3 sequences, approximately 16% of which appear only once. The CDR3 consists of 19 residues. Germline-derived CDR1 and CDR2 are SGHKS and YYEKEE (reference sequence). With 4 bases removed from V and 4 bases from J, the gap between germline ends came to 26 bases. The origin of this receptor is a man aged 25-45 years with Graves' hyperthyroidism. Input material: blood. The rearrangement links TRBV5-5 to TRBJ2-2; tentatively, D is TRBD1 or TRBD2 (5 bases each). The CDR3 DNA is TGTGCCAGCAGCCTCATTCCGCTGGGGGAATCAGGAAGCACCGGGGAGCTGTTTTTT. This encodes CASSLIPLGESGSTGELFF.